Below, 23 T cell receptor beta chains from the same sample are listed, as sequenced in a study of beta chain features in type 1 diabetes. Study-wide findings and caveats: All four CD4+ subsets of Type 1 diabetes patients contained TCRB CDR3s that were moderately but significantly shorter.

No antigen has been assigned to these receptors. The entirety of the isolated RNA underwent reverse transcription, so expressed TCRB transcripts were sequenced. TCRdb's table, derived via immunoSEQ multiplex PCR, lists solely in-frame clones and lacks some. The sample carries under 300,000 clones, 16% recorded once. Sequencing was done on a sample of naive CD4+ T cells from blood. These receptors were obtained from a man aged 30 to 45 with type 1 diabetes.

The V gene is TRBV18, the J gene TRBJ2-1; 14 bases match TRBD2. Per germline, CDR1 KGHSH and CDR2 LQKENI. Trimming took 3 bases from V and 5 from J; bases not matched to a gene: 12. CDR3 length: 19 residues. The CDR3 here is CASSPGLAGARFGNNEQFF. CDR3 DNA: TGTGCCAGCTCACCGGGACTAGCGGGAGCTCGGTTCGGGAACAATGAGCAGTTCTTC.

V and J are TRBV28 and TRBJ2-7, with 9 nucleotides matching TRBD2. From germline, CDR1 is MDHEN and CDR2 SYDVKM. This CDR3 spans 12 amino acids. With 6 bases clipped from V and 4 bases from J, the junction kept 1 base outside the gene matches. CDR3 protein: CASRGLAYEQYF. CDR3 sequence (DNA): TGTGCCAGCAGGGGACTAGCTTACGAGCAGTACTTC.

This clone turned up a few times. The rearrangement joins TRBV25-1 to TRBJ1-2; D is unresolved. Trimming pared 5 bases from V and 2 bases from J, leaving 3 bases between. Germline V lookup: CDR1 MGHDK, CDR2 SYGVNS. The CDR3 has 11 residues. DNA for the CDR3: TGTGCCAGCAGTTCCAACTATGGCTACACCTTC. Translation gives CASSSNYGYTF.

This clone has a handful of counts. The chain employs TRBV30 and TRBJ2-5, with TRBD1 matching 8 bases. Germline loops: CDR1 GTSNPN, CDR2 SVGIG (reference sequence). Germline trimming cut 8 bases from V and 1 base from J; bases unmatched to any gene: 3. The length of the CDR3 is 12 residues. The CDR3 loop is CAGDRLQETQYF. DNA for the CDR3: TGTGCCGGGGACAGGCTCCAAGAGACCCAGTACTTC. Filled out from reference TRBV30 and TRBJ2-5, the complete variable domain reads SQTIHQWPATLVQPVGSPLSLECTVEGTSNPNLYWYRQAAGRGLQLLFYSVGIGQISSEVPQNLSASRPQDRQFILSSKKLLLSDSGFYLCAGDRLQETQYFGPGTRLLVL.

The rearrangement uses TRBV7-9 and TRBJ2-5; D is perhaps TRBD1 (5 bases). The CDR3 is 11 residues long. Germline V lookup: CDR1 SEHNR, CDR2 FQNEAQ (reference sequence). Between the trimmed V and J ends, which lost 3 bases and 13 bases, there was a span of 12 bases. Here the CDR3 DNA reads TGTGCCAGCAGCTTGGAAGGGGAACGGTACTTC. This sequence encodes CASSLEGERYF.

The chain couples TRBV7-2 to TRBJ2-3, with TRBD2 identical over 7 bases. Germline CDR1 is SGHTA and CDR2 is FQGNSA. Losses at the gene ends were 5 bases for V and 6 bases for J; bases not matched to a gene: 8. The CDR3 is made up of 14 amino acids. The CDR3 here is CASSKGLRADTQYF. The DNA of the CDR3 is TGTGCCAGCAGCAAGGGACTACGGGCTGATACGCAGTATTTT.

The V gene is TRBV7-9, the J gene TRBJ2-3; D gene uncertain. The V and J ends lost 3 bases and 3 bases respectively, with 7 bases between them. The CDR3 spans 13 residues. Germline V gene lookup returns CDR1 SEHNR and CDR2 FQNEAQ (reference sequence). The chain's CDR3 is CASSFDVTDTQYF. In DNA form, the CDR3 reads TGTGCCAGCAGCTTCGACGTGACAGATACGCAGTATTTT.

The chain couples TRBV29-1 to TRBJ2-6; TRBD1 matches 7 bases. V dropped 1 base and J dropped 0; count of bases not matched to a gene: 9. The germline gives CDR1 SQVTM, CDR2 ANQGSEA. The CDR3 is 18 amino acids. For the CDR3, the DNA is TGCAGCGTTGAAGCAGGGGGTCGTAGAAGCTCTGGGGCCAACGTCCTGACTTTC. It codes for CSVEAGGRRSSGANVLTF.

The rearrangement links TRBV29-1 to TRBJ1-4; the D gene is possibly TRBD1 (5 bases). Germline CDR1 and CDR2: SQVTM and ANQGSEA. The CDR3 totals 11 residues. Between the trimmed V and J ends, which lost 4 bases and 8 bases, there was a span of 8 bases. CDR3 coding DNA: TGCAGCGTTGCAGGGTACGAAAAACTGTTTTTT. This encodes CSVAGYEKLFF.

The chain is built from TRBV2 and TRBJ1-1; D unresolved. CDR3 size: 11 residues. The V gene lost 4 bases and the J gene lost 8 bases, with 8 bases spanning the gap. Germline V gives CDR1 SNHLY, CDR2 FYNNEI. CDR3 nucleotides: TGTGCCAGCAGTGGAGAGAGAGAAGCTTTCTTT. This encodes CASSGEREAFF.

The rearrangement uses TRBV2 and TRBJ2-5; D is perhaps TRBD1 or TRBD2 (5 bases each). The CDR3 spans 15 residues. CDR1 is SNHLY, CDR2 FYNNEI, per germline. V lost 6 bases and J 5 bases, leaving 19 bases between the germline ends. CDR3 sequence: CASRVGTYLEETQYF. Written as DNA, the CDR3 is TGTGCCAGCAGGGTCGGGACGTACCTGGAGGAGACCCAGTACTTC.

In this sample, this clone turned up a few times. This rearrangement joins TRBV7-2 to TRBJ2-5; D is perhaps TRBD1 (6 bases). The V end was cut by 1 base, the J end by 5 bases, with 14 bases between. This CDR3 is built from 15 residues. Germline V gene lookup returns CDR1 SGHTA and CDR2 FQGNSA. CDR3 coding DNA: TGTGCCAGCAGCTTAGATACAGGGAGCCGGGAGACCCAGTACTTC. Its protein is CASSLDTGSRETQYF.

This clone was counted only a few times. The identical CDR3 is also encoded by other nucleotide sequences in the sample. V is TRBV28 and J is TRBJ2-6, with D perhaps assigned TRBD1 or TRBD2 (5 bases each). Trimming removed 5 bases at V and 0 bases at J, with 8 bases between. CDR1 is MDHEN and CDR2 is SYDVKM in the germline V gene. CDR3 length equals 15 residues. The chain's CDR3 is CASSPGSSGANVLTF. The CDR3 region has the DNA TGTGCCAGCAGTCCAGGGAGCTCTGGGGCCAACGTCCTGACTTTC.

This clone was detected only a few times. V gene TRBV15 combines with J gene TRBJ1-2; 8 bases agree with TRBD1. The CDR3 covers 14 residues. V gave up 0 bases and J gave up 7 bases; unmatched junction bases: 4. Germline values: CDR1 LNHNV, CDR2 YYDKDF (reference sequence). The CDR3 reads CATSRDRDRSGYTF. The CDR3 region has the DNA TGTGCCACCAGCAGAGATAGGGACAGGAGTGGCTACACCTTC.

This clone has only a few counts. The rearrangement uses TRBV29-1 and TRBJ1-3; 9 nucleotides line up with TRBD1. The germline V gene has CDR1 SQVTM and CDR2 ANQGSEA. The CDR3 has 11 amino acids. V was pared by 7 bases and J by 9 bases, with 4 bases of the junction left unmatched. CDR3 sequence: CSGGQGSTIYF. DNA of the CDR3: TGCAGCGGTGGACAGGGGAGCACCATATATTTT.

This clone was observed a handful of times. The gene calls are TRBV28 and TRBJ2-1, with 9 bases fitting TRBD2. The CDR3 loop spans 15 amino acids. The germline V gene has CDR1 MDHEN and CDR2 SYDVKM. V gave up 6 bases and J gave up 6 bases; unmatched junction bases: 9. In nucleotides, the CDR3 is TGTGCCAGCAGCCCCTTTGCGGGAGGGGGCAATGAGCAGTTCTTC. It yields the protein CASSPFAGGGNEQFF.

The J gene is TRBJ2-5, the V gene TRBV2; possibly TRBD2 for D (6 bases). The CDR3 totals 12 residues. V dropped 7 bases and J dropped 10 bases, with 16 bases sitting between them. Germline CDR1 and CDR2: SNHLY and FYNNEI. CDR3 nucleotide sequence: TGTGCCAGCACAATGACTAGTGCCTTCCAGTACTTC. Its translation is CASTMTSAFQYF. Combining the CDR3 with reference TRBV2 and TRBJ2-5 gives the whole variable domain EPEVTQTPSHQVTQMGQEVILRCVPISNHLYFYWYRQILGQKVEFLVSFYNNEISEKSEIFDDQFSVERPDGSNFTLKIRSTKLEDSAMYFCASTMTSAFQYFGPGTRLLVL.

The chain employs TRBV28 and TRBJ2-7; a weak D match, TRBD1 (6 bases). Germline values: CDR1 MDHEN, CDR2 SYDVKM. Trimming took off 2 bases at V and 4 bases at J, with 12 bases between the two ends. CDR3 size: 14 residues. DNA of the CDR3: TGTGCCAGCAGTTTACTCCAGGGGCGGTACGAGCAGTACTTC. Protein sequence: CASSLLQGRYEQYF.

This chain uses TRBV5-1 with TRBJ2-7, with a possible D match to TRBD1 (5 bases). The V end was cut by 7 bases, the J end by 1 base, with 9 bases between. The CDR3 consists of 12 residues. From germline, CDR1 is SGHRS and CDR2 YFSETQ. Here the CDR3 reads CASRRDSYEQYF. The CDR3 region has the DNA TGCGCCAGCCGCAGGGATTCCTACGAGCAGTACTTC. Variable domain in full (rest from reference TRBV5-1 and TRBJ2-7): KAGVTQTPRYLIKTRGQQVTLSCSPISGHRSVSWYQQTPGQGLQFLFEYFSETQRNKGNFPGRFSGRQFSNSRSEMNVSTLELGDSALYLCASRRDSYEQYFGPGTRLTVT.

The genes are TRBV29-1 and TRBJ1-2; no reliable D call. V was trimmed by 5 bases and J by 6 bases, leaving 10 bases between them. The CDR3 contains 11 residues. The germline V gene encodes CDR1 SQVTM and CDR2 ANQGSEA. This CDR3 is CSVQDPNGYTF. CDR3 nucleotides: TGCAGCGTTCAGGACCCAAATGGCTACACCTTC.

The V gene is TRBV9, the J gene TRBJ2-6; no definite D call. The V gene lost 1 base and the J gene lost 1 base, with 6 bases spanning the gap. The V gene's germline CDR1 is SGDLS and CDR2 YYNGEE. The CDR3 is 15 residues long. The CDR3 here is CASSVSTSGANVLTF. CDR3 bases: TGTGCCAGCAGCGTAAGCACTTCTGGGGCCAACGTCCTGACTTTC.

A few counts support this clone. The V and J genes are TRBV18 and TRBJ2-5, with a tentative D call TRBD1 (5 bases). The CDR3 totals 16 residues. Trimming pared 4 bases from V and 4 bases from J, leaving 19 bases between. The V gene's germline CDR1 is KGHSH and CDR2 LQKENI. The DNA for the CDR3 is TGTGCCAGCTCACGGACGCAGGGTGTGTACGGAGAGACCCAGTACTTC. Protein: CASSRTQGVYGETQYF.

A few counts support this clone. Here the CDR3 DNA reads TGTGCCAGCCGAGGCACAGATACGCAGTATTTT. It codes for CASRGTDTQYF. V and J are TRBV6-5 and TRBJ2-3, with unresolved D. This CDR3 contains 11 residues. Germline V gene data show CDR1 as MNHEY and CDR2 as SVGAGI. V lost 8 bases to trimming and J lost 1 base, with 4 bases between them.